Below are 23 T cell receptor beta chains sequenced from a single sample in a study of cytomegalovirus exposure and HLA in healthy donors. With 60 Vbeta and 13 Jbeta primers, the PCR was carried out. Assay used: immunoSEQ multiplex PCR; TCRdb lists only in-frame clones, some missing. The sample holds 90,000 to 110,000 clones, 13% to 15% seen once. The specimen was PBMCs. The receptors come from a female donor in good health and CMV-seronegative.

This clone was seen a few times. The genes are TRBV7-9 and TRBJ1-2; D uncertain. Germline-derived CDR1 and CDR2 are SEHNR and FQNEAQ (reference sequence). The CDR3 runs 15 residues. Between the trimmed V and J ends, which lost 3 bases and 7 bases, there was a span of 18 bases. This CDR3 reads CASSFASGVERGYTF. The CDR3 region has the DNA TGTGCCAGCAGCTTCGCATCCGGGGTCGAGCGTGGCTACACCTTC.

The chain links TRBV9 to TRBJ1-1; D remains ambiguous. CDR1 and CDR2 (germline): SGDLS, YYNGEE. Trimming pared 2 bases from V and 0 bases from J, leaving 8 bases between. The CDR3 is made up of 14 amino acids. CDR3 amino acids: CASSVAPMNTEAFF. Written as DNA, the CDR3 is TGTGCCAGCAGCGTGGCTCCCATGAACACTGAAGCTTTCTTT.

This clone was picked up one time. The chain is built from TRBV4-1 and TRBJ2-7; 8 bases are a match to TRBD2. In germline, CDR1 is MGHRA, CDR2 YSYEKL. V dropped 2 bases and J dropped 2; count of bases not matched to a gene: 11. The CDR3 runs to 17 residues. This CDR3 reads CASSQTFTSGTTYEQYF. Written as DNA, the CDR3 is TGCGCCAGCAGCCAAACATTTACTAGCGGAACAACCTACGAGCAGTACTTC.

J is TRBJ2-1 and V is TRBV5-4; D may be TRBD2 (6 bases). Germline CDR1 is SGHNT and CDR2 is YYREEE (reference sequence). The CDR3 is made up of 16 amino acids. Trimming cost V 0 bases and J 5 bases, with 15 bases left between them. The chain's CDR3 is CASSLASGANNNEQFF. CDR3 coding DNA: TGTGCCAGCAGCTTGGCCTCGGGAGCCAATAACAATGAGCAGTTCTTC.

This clone was seen a few times. J is TRBJ1-1 and V is TRBV15, with 8 bases aligning to TRBD1. Germline V gene data show CDR1 as LNHNV and CDR2 as YYDKDF (reference sequence). The ends lost 1 base at V and 4 bases at J; junction bases unmatched: 2. CDR3 length equals 14 residues. The CDR3 spells CATSRVTGGTEAFF. In DNA form, the CDR3 reads TGTGCCACCAGCAGAGTAACAGGGGGCACTGAAGCTTTCTTT.

V is TRBV28 and J is TRBJ2-3, with 8 nucleotides matching TRBD2. This CDR3 is built from 14 residues. Per germline, CDR1 MDHEN and CDR2 SYDVKM. Losses at the gene ends were 8 bases for V and 2 bases for J; bases not matched to a gene: 6. CDR3 nucleotides: TGTGCCAGCGGGGCGGGGGGCAACACAGATACGCAGTATTTT. Translated: CASGAGGNTDTQYF.

This chain uses TRBV7-9 with TRBJ2-7; 7 positions agree with TRBD1. CDR3 length equals 15 residues. Unmatched junction bases numbered 12, after V lost 5 bases and J lost 5 bases. The germline CDR1 and CDR2 sequences are SEHNR and FQNEAQ (reference sequence). The CDR3 is CASSPLGQGVDEQYF. The CDR3 nucleotides are TGTGCCAGCAGCCCCCTGGGGCAGGGGGTCGACGAGCAGTACTTC.

Here the CDR3 reads CASSAGGTDTQYF. For the CDR3, the DNA is TGCGCCAGCAGTGCGGGAGGTACAGATACGCAGTATTTT. The chain has TRBV5-1 and TRBJ2-3; 8 positions agree with TRBD2. This CDR3 has 13 residues. CDR1 SGHRS and CDR2 YFSETQ come from the germline V gene. Germline trimming cut 5 bases from V and 3 bases from J; bases unmatched to any gene: 2. The full variable domain, completed using reference TRBV5-1 and TRBJ2-3, is KAGVTQTPRYLIKTRGQQVTLSCSPISGHRSVSWYQQTPGQGLQFLFEYFSETQRNKGNFPGRFSGRQFSNSRSEMNVSTLELGDSALYLCASSAGGTDTQYFGPGTRLTVL.

This clone came up a few times. The rearrangement joins TRBV5-1 to TRBJ1-4; possible D gene TRBD1, 5 bases. Germline V gene sequence: CDR1 SGHRS, CDR2 YFSETQ. V was pared by 5 bases and J by 7 bases, with 12 bases between. This CDR3 region has 13 residues. CDR3 loop: CASRRGTGEKLFF. Here the CDR3 DNA reads TGCGCCAGCAGAAGGGGCACCGGTGAAAAACTGTTTTTT.

The table lists this clone with a few counts. The rearrangement joins TRBV4-2 to TRBJ2-3, with 11 bases fitting TRBD2. V shed 3 bases, J shed 4 bases, and the junction held 9 bases outside the gene matches. The CDR3 is made up of 17 amino acids. Germline loops: CDR1 LGHNA, CDR2 YNFKEQ. CDR3 in amino acids: CASSQQTSGVSSDTQYF. The CDR3 region has the DNA TGTGCCAGCAGCCAGCAGACTAGCGGGGTTAGTTCAGATACGCAGTATTTT.

This clone appeared a few times. The J gene is TRBJ2-2, the V gene TRBV7-9; D is perhaps TRBD2 (6 bases). Germline V gives CDR1 SEHNR, CDR2 FQNEAQ (reference sequence). Trimming shortened V by 4 bases and J by 3 bases, and 6 bases separated the two germline ends. This CDR3 contains 13 residues. This chain's CDR3 is CASSSSDTGELFF. The CDR3, as DNA: TGTGCCAGCAGCTCTAGCGACACCGGGGAGCTGTTTTTT.

This clone was observed a few times. The genes are TRBV5-1 and TRBJ2-3; 7 nucleotides match TRBD1. The V segment lost 5 bases and the J segment 7 bases; nucleotides outside the gene matches: 10. Germline values: CDR1 SGHRS, CDR2 YFSETQ. This CDR3 comprises 14 residues. The CDR3: CASSSDRVLNTQYF. CDR3 nucleotide sequence: TGCGCCAGCAGTTCCGACAGGGTCTTGAATACGCAGTATTTT.

The chain uses TRBV5-1 and TRBJ1-4; 7 bases are shared with TRBD1. The CDR3 contains 15 residues. Looked up from germline, CDR1 is SGHRS and CDR2 is YFSETQ. The trim removed 3 bases at V and 0 bases at J, leaving 2 bases unmatched. CDR3 loop: CASSSTGATNEKLFF. DNA of the CDR3: TGCGCCAGCAGCTCTACAGGGGCAACTAATGAAAAACTGTTTTTT.

The chain couples TRBV5-1 to TRBJ2-7, with TRBD1 identical over 9 bases. J was trimmed by 2 bases and V by 4 bases; bases with no gene match: 7. CDR1 SGHRS and CDR2 YFSETQ come from the germline V gene. The CDR3 has 15 amino acids. DNA for the CDR3: TGCGCCAGCAGCGGGGGACAGGGATTCGCCTACGAGCAGTACTTC. Protein sequence: CASSGGQGFAYEQYF.

This clone was observed a handful of times. The chain has TRBV11-2 and TRBJ1-1; D gene uncertain. The germline V gene encodes CDR1 SGHAT and CDR2 FQNNGV. The CDR3 is made up of 14 amino acids. The V end was cut by 4 bases, the J end by 7 bases, with 16 bases between. The CDR3 reads CASSSRILVGEAFF. In DNA form, the CDR3 reads TGTGCCAGCAGCTCACGTATTTTGGTCGGTGAAGCTTTCTTT. Combining the CDR3 with reference TRBV11-2 and TRBJ1-1 gives the whole variable domain EAGVAQSPRYKIIEKRQSVAFWCNPISGHATLYWYQQILGQGPKLLIQFQNNGVVDDSQLPKDRFSAERLKGVDSTLKIQPAKLEDSAVYLCASSSRILVGEAFFGQGTRLTVV.

V gene TRBV6-5 combines with J gene TRBJ2-7; TRBD1 aligns across 10 bases. The CDR3 runs to 14 residues. Germline CDR1 MNHEY, CDR2 SVGAGI. The V segment lost 3 bases and the J segment 3 bases; nucleotides outside the gene matches: 2. The CDR3 region is CASSYGQGVYEQYF. The CDR3 coding sequence is TGTGCCAGCAGTTATGGACAGGGGGTCTACGAGCAGTACTTC.

The sample holds a few counts of this clone. This chain joins TRBV6-6 and TRBJ2-7; the match to TRBD2 covers 10 bases. Looked up from germline, CDR1 is MNHNY and CDR2 is SVGAGI (reference sequence). J gave up 4 bases and V 2 bases, and 5 bases lay outside the gene matches. The CDR3 totals 15 residues. Here the CDR3 reads CASSYTSGIAYEQYF. In DNA, the CDR3 is TGTGCCAGCAGTTACACTAGCGGGATCGCGTACGAGCAGTACTTC.

The chain carries TRBV5-4 and TRBJ2-5, with D tentatively TRBD1 (6 bases). This CDR3 has 15 residues. Per the germline V gene, CDR1 is SGHNT and CDR2 is YYREEE (reference sequence). V lost 3 bases to trimming and J lost 0 bases, with 12 bases between them. DNA of the CDR3: TGTGCCAGCAGCTCCCGACAGGATTACCAAGAGACCCAGTACTTC. Its protein product is CASSSRQDYQETQYF.

The table lists this clone with a count of one. The chain uses TRBV4-2 and TRBJ2-5; 14 bases fit TRBD2. Germline assignment: CDR1 LGHNA and CDR2 YNFKEQ. The length of the CDR3 is 17 residues. J lost 2 bases, V lost 1 base, and 3 bases had no gene match. This CDR3 reads CASSQGGTSGGQETQYF. CDR3 nucleotides: TGTGCCAGCAGCCAAGGCGGGACTAGCGGGGGTCAAGAGACCCAGTACTTC.

The chain links TRBV7-9 to TRBJ1-3, with 12 bases matching TRBD1. Germline assignment: CDR1 SEHNR and CDR2 FQNEAQ (reference sequence). The V segment lost 5 bases and the J segment 2 bases; nucleotides outside the gene matches: 7. CDR3 length equals 17 residues. The CDR3: CASSPGDRGLAGNTIYF. Here the CDR3 DNA reads TGTGCCAGCAGCCCCGGGGACAGGGGGCTTGCTGGAAACACCATATATTTT.

The V and J genes are TRBV5-1 and TRBJ1-4; 12 bases line up with TRBD1. Trimming cost V 3 bases and J 8 bases; bases outside gene matches: 8. This CDR3 comprises 16 residues. Germline lookup yields CDR1 SGHRS and CDR2 YFSETQ. CDR3 protein: CASSSGQGARGEKLFF. In DNA, the CDR3 is TGCGCCAGCAGCTCGGGACAGGGGGCACGCGGAGAAAAACTGTTTTTT.

This chain joins TRBV19 and TRBJ1-1, with 8 bases that match TRBD1. The CDR3 contains 12 residues. J lost 10 bases, V lost 4 bases, and 5 bases had no gene match. Per germline, CDR1 LNHDA and CDR2 SQIVND (reference sequence). DNA for the CDR3: TGTGCCAGTAGTACCTCCGGACAGGGAGCTTTCTTT. Its protein product is CASSTSGQGAFF. Drawing the rest from reference TRBV19 and TRBJ1-1, the complete variable domain is DGGITQSPKYLFRKEGQNVTLSCEQNLNHDAMYWYRQDPGQGLRLIYYSQIVNDFQKGDIAEGYSVSREKKESFPLTVTSAQKNPTAFYLCASSTSGQGAFFGQGTRLTVV.

This chain joins TRBV5-6 and TRBJ1-3; D not resolved. CDR3 size: 14 residues. Germline V gene sequence: CDR1 SGHDT, CDR2 YYEEEE. The ends were cut back, 0 bases at V and 0 bases at J, with 4 bases in the middle. The CDR3 DNA reads as TGTGCCAGCAGCTTGGGTAACTCTGGAAACACCATATATTTT. Translated, it gives CASSLGNSGNTIYF.